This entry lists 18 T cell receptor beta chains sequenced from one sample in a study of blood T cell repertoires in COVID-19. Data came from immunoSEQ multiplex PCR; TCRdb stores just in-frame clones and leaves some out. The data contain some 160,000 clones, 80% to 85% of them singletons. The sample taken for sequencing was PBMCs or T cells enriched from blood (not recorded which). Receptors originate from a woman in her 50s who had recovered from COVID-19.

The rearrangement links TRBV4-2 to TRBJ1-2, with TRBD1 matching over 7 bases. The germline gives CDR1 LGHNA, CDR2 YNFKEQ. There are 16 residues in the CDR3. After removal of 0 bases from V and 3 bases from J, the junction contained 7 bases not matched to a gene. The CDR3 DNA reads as TGTGCCAGCAGCCAAGATTGGCGACAGGGAGACTATGGCTACACCTTC. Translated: CASSQDWRQGDYGYTF.

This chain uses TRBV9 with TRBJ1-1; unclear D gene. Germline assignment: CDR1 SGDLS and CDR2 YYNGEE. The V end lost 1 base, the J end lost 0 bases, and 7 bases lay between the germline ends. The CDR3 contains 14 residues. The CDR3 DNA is TGTGCCAGCAGCGTAACAGTCCTGAACACTGAAGCTTTCTTT. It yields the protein CASSVTVLNTEAFF.

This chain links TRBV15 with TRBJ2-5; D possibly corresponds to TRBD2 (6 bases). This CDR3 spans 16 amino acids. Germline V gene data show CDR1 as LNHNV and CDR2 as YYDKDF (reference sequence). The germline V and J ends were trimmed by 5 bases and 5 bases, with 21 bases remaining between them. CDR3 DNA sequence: TGTGCCACCAGCTCCTTCCGGGCTAGCGAGGGGGAGACCCAGTACTTC. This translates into CATSSFRASEGETQYF.

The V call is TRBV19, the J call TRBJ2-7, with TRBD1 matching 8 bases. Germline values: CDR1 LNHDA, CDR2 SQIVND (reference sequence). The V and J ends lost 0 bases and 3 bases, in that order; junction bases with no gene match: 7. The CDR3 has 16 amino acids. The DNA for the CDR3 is TGTGCCAGTAGTATAGATCGGACAGGGCGGATCTACGAGCAGTACTTC. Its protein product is CASSIDRTGRIYEQYF.

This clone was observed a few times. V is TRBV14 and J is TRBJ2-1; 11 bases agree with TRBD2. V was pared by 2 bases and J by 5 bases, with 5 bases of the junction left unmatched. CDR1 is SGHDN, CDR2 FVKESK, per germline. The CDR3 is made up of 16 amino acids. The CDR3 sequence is CASSQLSGRAHNEQFF. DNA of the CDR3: TGTGCCAGCAGCCAACTTAGCGGGAGGGCCCACAATGAGCAGTTCTTC.

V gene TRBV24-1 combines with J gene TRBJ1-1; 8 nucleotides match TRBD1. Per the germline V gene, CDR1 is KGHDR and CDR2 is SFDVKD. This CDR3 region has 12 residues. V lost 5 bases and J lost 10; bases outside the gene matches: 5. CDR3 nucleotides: TGTGCCACCAGTGGCCCCCAGGGGGCAGCTTTCTTT. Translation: CATSGPQGAAFF.

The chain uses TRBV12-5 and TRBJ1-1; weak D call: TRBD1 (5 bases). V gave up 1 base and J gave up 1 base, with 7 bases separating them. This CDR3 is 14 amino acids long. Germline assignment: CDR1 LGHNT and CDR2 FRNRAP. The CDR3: CASGLGQSNTEAFF. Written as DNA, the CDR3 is TGTGCTAGTGGTTTGGGACAGTCGAACACTGAAGCTTTCTTT.

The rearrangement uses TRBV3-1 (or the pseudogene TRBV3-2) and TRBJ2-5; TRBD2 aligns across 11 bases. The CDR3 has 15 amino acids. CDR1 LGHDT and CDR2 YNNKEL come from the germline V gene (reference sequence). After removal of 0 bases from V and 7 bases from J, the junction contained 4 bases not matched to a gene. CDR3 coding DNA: TGTGCCAGCAGCCAAGACGTAGCGGGGGGGAGGACCCAGTACTTC. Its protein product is CASSQDVAGGRTQYF.

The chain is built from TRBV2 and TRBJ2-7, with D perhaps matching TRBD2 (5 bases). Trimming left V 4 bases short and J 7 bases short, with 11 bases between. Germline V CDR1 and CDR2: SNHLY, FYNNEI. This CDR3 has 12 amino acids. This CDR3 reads CASSGVREEQYF. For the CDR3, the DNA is TGTGCCAGCAGTGGGGTGAGGGAGGAGCAGTACTTC.

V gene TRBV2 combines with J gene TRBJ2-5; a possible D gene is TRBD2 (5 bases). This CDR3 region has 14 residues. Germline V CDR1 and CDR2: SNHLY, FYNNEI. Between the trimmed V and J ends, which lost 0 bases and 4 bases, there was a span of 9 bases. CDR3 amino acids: CASSEAASGETQYF. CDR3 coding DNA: TGTGCCAGCAGTGAAGCAGCCAGCGGAGAGACCCAGTACTTC.

The CDR3 DNA is TGCGCCAGCAGCTTGGTTGCAGGGTCTGACACCATATATTTT. As protein: CASSLVAGSDTIYF. J is TRBJ1-3 and V is TRBV5-1, with a weak D call TRBD1 (5 bases). The ends were cut back, 0 bases at V and 8 bases at J, with 12 bases in the middle. The length of the CDR3 is 14 residues. Germline assignment: CDR1 SGHRS and CDR2 YFSETQ.

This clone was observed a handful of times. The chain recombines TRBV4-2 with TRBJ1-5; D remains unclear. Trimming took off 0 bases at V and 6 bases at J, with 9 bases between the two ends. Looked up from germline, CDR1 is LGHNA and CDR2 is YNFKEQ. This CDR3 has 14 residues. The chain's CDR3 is CASSQDLAGQPQHF. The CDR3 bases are TGTGCCAGCAGCCAAGATCTGGCGGGTCAGCCCCAGCATTTT.

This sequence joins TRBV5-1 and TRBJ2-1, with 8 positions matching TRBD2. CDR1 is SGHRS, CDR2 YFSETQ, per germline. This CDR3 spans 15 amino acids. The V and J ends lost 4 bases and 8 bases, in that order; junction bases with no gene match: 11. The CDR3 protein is CASSLRGAPGYEQFF. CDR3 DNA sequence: TGCGCCAGCAGCCTGCGGGGGGCCCCGGGCTATGAGCAGTTCTTC.

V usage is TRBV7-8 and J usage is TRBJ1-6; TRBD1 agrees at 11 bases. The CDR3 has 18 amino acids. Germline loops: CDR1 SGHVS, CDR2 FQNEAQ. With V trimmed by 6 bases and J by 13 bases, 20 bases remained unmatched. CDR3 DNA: TGTGCCAGCAGTTGGGACAGGGGGAGGGGGCTCGTTCTTGTGCCCCTCCACTTT. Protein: CASSWDRGRGLVLVPLHF. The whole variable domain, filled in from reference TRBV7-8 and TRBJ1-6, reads GAGVSQSPRYKVAKRGQDVALRCDPISGHVSLFWYQQALGQGPEFLTYFQNEAQLDKSGLPSDRFFAERPEGSVSTLKIQRTQQEDSAVYLCASSWDRGRGLVLVPLHFGNGTRLTVT.

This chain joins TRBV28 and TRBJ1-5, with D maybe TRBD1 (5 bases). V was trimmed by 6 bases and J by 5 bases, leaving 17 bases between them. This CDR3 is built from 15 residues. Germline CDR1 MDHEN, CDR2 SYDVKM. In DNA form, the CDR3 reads TGTGCCAGCAGGAGTTGGGGGGATGAGGATCAGCCCCAGCATTTT. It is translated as CASRSWGDEDQPQHF.

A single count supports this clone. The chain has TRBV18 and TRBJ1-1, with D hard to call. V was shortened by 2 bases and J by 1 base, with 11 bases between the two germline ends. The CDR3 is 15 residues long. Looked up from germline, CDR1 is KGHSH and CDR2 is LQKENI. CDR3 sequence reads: CASSPTGSPNTEAFF. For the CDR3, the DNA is TGTGCCAGCTCACCAACCGGGTCCCCGAACACTGAAGCTTTCTTT.

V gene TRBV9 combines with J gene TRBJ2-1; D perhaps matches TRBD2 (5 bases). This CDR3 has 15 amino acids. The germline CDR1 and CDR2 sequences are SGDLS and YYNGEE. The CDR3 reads CASRPLGSSYNEQFF. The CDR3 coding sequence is TGTGCTTCGCGGCCCCTTGGGAGCTCCTACAATGAGCAGTTCTTC.

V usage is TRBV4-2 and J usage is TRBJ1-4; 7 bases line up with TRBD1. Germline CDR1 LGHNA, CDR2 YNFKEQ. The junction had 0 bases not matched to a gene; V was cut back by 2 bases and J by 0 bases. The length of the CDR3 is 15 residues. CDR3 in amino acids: CASSQQGATNEKLFF. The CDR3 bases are TGTGCCAGCAGCCAACAGGGGGCAACTAATGAAAAACTGTTTTTT.